This TCR beta chain is from a study of T cell responses to AZD1222 COVID-19 vaccine. Notes on the study in general: Spike-wide coverage was observed for vaccine-associated CD4 TCRs, with dominant responses at 160-218 and 743-854.

The germline CDR1 and CDR2 sequences are LGHNA and YSLEER. This CDR3 comprises 16 residues. V lost 0 bases and J lost 4, with 13 bases in between. TCRdb's copy holds only in-frame clones and misses some; the assay was immunoSEQ multiplex PCR. The sample yields some 150,000 clones, around nine tenths seen once. This clone has a single count. What it recognizes is unknown. The V gene is TRBV4-3, the J gene TRBJ1-3, with no clear D. The specimen was peripheral blood, collected on day 0 of AZD1222 vaccination. The clonotype was recovered from an adult in good health. The CDR3: CASSQDRALSGNTIYF. Here the CDR3 DNA reads TGCGCCAGCAGCCAAGACCGGGCCCTAAGCGGAAACACCATATATTTT.